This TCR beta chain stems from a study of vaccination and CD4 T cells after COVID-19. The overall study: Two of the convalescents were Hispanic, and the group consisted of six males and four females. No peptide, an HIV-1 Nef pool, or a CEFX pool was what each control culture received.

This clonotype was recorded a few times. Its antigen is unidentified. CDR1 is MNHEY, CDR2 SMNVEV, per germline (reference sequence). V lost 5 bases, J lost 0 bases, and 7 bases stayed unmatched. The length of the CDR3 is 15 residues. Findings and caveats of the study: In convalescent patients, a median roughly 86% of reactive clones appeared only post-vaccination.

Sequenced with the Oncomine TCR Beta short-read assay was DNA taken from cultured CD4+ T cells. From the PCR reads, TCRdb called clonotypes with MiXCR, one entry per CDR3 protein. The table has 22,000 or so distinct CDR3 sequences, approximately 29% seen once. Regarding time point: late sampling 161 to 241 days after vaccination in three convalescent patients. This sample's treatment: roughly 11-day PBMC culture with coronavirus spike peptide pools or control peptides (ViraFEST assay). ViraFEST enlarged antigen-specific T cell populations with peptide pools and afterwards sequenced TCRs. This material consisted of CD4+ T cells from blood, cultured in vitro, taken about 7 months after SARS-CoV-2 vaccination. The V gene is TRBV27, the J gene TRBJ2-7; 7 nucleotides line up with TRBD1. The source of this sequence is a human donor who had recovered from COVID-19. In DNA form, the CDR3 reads TGTGCCAGCAGTCACAGGGGCGAGAGCTCCTACGAGCAGTACTTC. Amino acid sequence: CASSHRGESSYEQYF.